This T cell receptor (beta chain) emerged from a study of shared clonotypes between healthy human individuals. In the study overall: Three plates were used per donor for CD4 naive, three for CD4 memory, two for CD8 naive and one for CD8 memory.

The CDR3 runs 15 residues. Per germline, CDR1 MNHNS and CDR2 SASEGT. Germline trimming cut 11 bases from V and 6 bases from J; bases unmatched to any gene: 17. Sorted subsets were amplified in replicate PCRs using around 220 ng DNA, around 30,000 T cell genomes. Measured with immunoSEQ multiplex PCR; TCRdb has only the in-frame clones, and not every one. The table has about 990,000 clones, about 84% seen once. Details on this clone: With only one base between it and a far larger clone, this is likely a read error.

The split of CD4+ cells yielded CD45RA+ naive and CD45RA-negative memory subsets. Sequencing input: memory CD4+ T cells from PBMCs. As for subset: CD45RA-negative fraction. This chain joins TRBV6-1 and TRBJ2-7; 9 nucleotides align to TRBD2. The clonotype comes from a young man in good health. Some clones in this sample may be carry-over from other donors' samples. CDR3 residues: CASEVTGTSFGEQYF. The CDR3 nucleotides read TGTGCCTCCGAGGTTACCGGGACTAGCTTCGGCGAGCAGTACTTC.